One sample yielded the 24 T cell receptor beta chains listed below, sequenced in a study of T cell repertoires in cytomegalovirus infection. MiXCR, applied by TCRdb to the reads, yields one record per CDR3 protein. The sample contains a few hundred thousand distinct CDR3 sequences, 22% of which appear only once. Sequencing was performed on CD8+ T cells from PBMCs. These receptor sequences come from a human donor in good health (CMV status not recorded). Some clones in this sample may be carry-over from other donors' samples.

This clonotype appeared a few times. V usage is TRBV7-9 and J usage is TRBJ1-1; D may be TRBD1 (6 bases). The CDR3 spans 15 residues. Per germline, CDR1 SEHNR and CDR2 FQNEAQ (reference sequence). Trimming took 2 bases from V and 4 from J, leaving 14 bases between them. In DNA, the CDR3 is TGTGCCAGCAGCTTAAGTGGCGGGGGCGGCACTGAAGCTTTCTTT. Translated: CASSLSGGGGTEAFF.

The genes are TRBV2 and TRBJ2-2, with D perhaps matching TRBD2 (6 bases). The germline CDR1 and CDR2 sequences are SNHLY and FYNNEI. V lost 2 bases to trimming and J lost 3 bases, with 7 bases between them. The CDR3 spans 14 residues. The DNA of the CDR3 is TGTGCCAGCAGTGAACGGGGGTACACCGGGGAGCTGTTTTTT. Translation: CASSERGYTGELFF.

This clonotype has at least ten counts. The chain combines TRBV7-8 with TRBJ2-1, with no clear D. This CDR3 region has 16 residues. V shed 7 bases and J shed 2 bases, with 18 bases lying between them. The germline CDR1 and CDR2 sequences are SGHVS and FQNEAQ. For the CDR3, the DNA is TGTGCCAGCACCCCCACCGACGTGAGAGCCTACAATGAGCAGTTCTTC. Its translation: CASTPTDVRAYNEQFF.

This rearrangement joins TRBV5-1 to TRBJ2-7, with TRBD2 identical over 9 bases. The V gene's germline CDR1 is SGHRS and CDR2 YFSETQ. With 0 bases clipped from V and 3 bases from J, the junction kept 4 bases outside the gene matches. The CDR3 consists of 15 residues. The CDR3 is CASSLGGGASYEQYF. The CDR3 region has the DNA TGCGCCAGCAGCTTGGGCGGGGGGGCCAGCTACGAGCAGTACTTC.

This clonotype has a handful of counts. The chain has TRBV28 and TRBJ2-7; either TRBD1 or TRBD2 may supply D (6 bases each). V lost 0 bases, J lost 4 bases, and 10 bases lay in between. Per germline, CDR1 MDHEN and CDR2 SYDVKM. CDR3 size: 14 residues. CDR3 in amino acids: CASSLWRGAYEQYF. The DNA for the CDR3 is TGTGCCAGCAGTTTATGGAGGGGGGCTTACGAGCAGTACTTC.

The genes are TRBV10-3 and TRBJ2-1; TRBD1 matches at 8 bases. The germline CDR1 and CDR2 sequences are ENHRY and SYGVKD. Trimming took 7 bases from V and 4 from J; bases not matched to a gene: 9. The CDR3 consists of 15 residues. CDR3 protein: CAITGTGGGYNEQFF. In DNA, the CDR3 is TGTGCCATCACCGGGACAGGTGGGGGTTACAATGAGCAGTTCTTC.

This clonotype occurred a few times. The chain combines TRBV28 with TRBJ2-3; 7 nucleotides agree with TRBD1. The V gene's germline CDR1 is MDHEN and CDR2 SYDVKM. CDR3 size: 16 residues. V trimming: 6 bases; J trimming: 2 bases; junction bases outside the gene matches: 11. CDR3 loop: CASRTEGGPITDTQYF. CDR3 DNA: TGTGCCAGCAGAACCGAAGGGGGCCCGATCACAGATACGCAGTATTTT.

CDR3 loop: CATRPGTDFLPNYGYTF. As DNA, the CDR3 is TGTGCCACCAGGCCTGGGACAGACTTCTTACCTAACTATGGCTACACCTTC. The chain employs TRBV15 and TRBJ1-2, with 7 bases aligning to TRBD1. The CDR3 loop spans 17 amino acids. V lost 6 bases, J lost 0 bases, and 13 bases stayed unmatched. The germline V gene has CDR1 LNHNV and CDR2 YYDKDF (reference sequence).

This clonotype has a handful of counts. The gene calls are TRBV12-3 or TRBV12-4 and TRBJ2-4, with D unresolved. Between the trimmed V and J ends, which lost 7 bases and 9 bases, there was a span of 13 bases. This CDR3 region has 12 residues. The CDR3 protein is CASISRLGIQYF. The CDR3 DNA follows: TGTGCCAGCATATCTCGACTCGGCATTCAGTACTTC.

The V gene is TRBV7-2, the J gene TRBJ2-5; 9 bases fit TRBD2. Germline V lookup: CDR1 SGHTA, CDR2 FQGNSA. The CDR3 loop spans 15 amino acids. The J segment lost 5 bases and the V segment lost 6 bases, leaving 10 bases of the junction unmatched. The CDR3 DNA is TGTGCCAGCAGTCGGAATCGGCTAGCGGGGGAGACCCAGTACTTC. This gives the protein CASSRNRLAGETQYF.

The chain joins TRBV28 to TRBJ1-1; possible D gene TRBD1, 6 bases. V lost 7 bases to trimming and J lost 3 bases, with 15 bases between them. The CDR3 spans 14 residues. Germline CDR1 reads MDHEN; CDR2 reads SYDVKM. CDR3 protein: CASTFLTGDTEAFF. The CDR3 DNA reads TGTGCCAGCACTTTTCTGACAGGTGACACTGAAGCTTTCTTT.

The J gene is TRBJ2-3, the V gene TRBV11-2, with 9 bases lining up with TRBD1. V dropped 6 bases and J dropped 4; count of bases not matched to a gene: 5. Germline loops: CDR1 SGHAT, CDR2 FQNNGV. The CDR3 consists of 14 residues. The CDR3 DNA follows: TGTGCCAGCAGGAAACAGGGGGCGGCAGATACGCAGTATTTT. As protein: CASRKQGAADTQYF.

This clonotype showed up just a few times. The genes are TRBV4-1 and TRBJ2-2; a weak D match, TRBD2 (7 bases). The CDR3 has 14 amino acids. Between the trimmed V and J ends, which lost 5 bases and 5 bases, there was a span of 12 bases. From germline, CDR1 is MGHRA and CDR2 YSYEKL. In DNA form, the CDR3 reads TGCGCCAGCAGCGGGCGGGGGCGGACCGGGGAGCTGTTTTTT. Translating gives CASSGRGRTGELFF.

This clonotype has just a few counts. V gene TRBV5-1 combines with J gene TRBJ2-1; TRBD2 matches 7 bases. V lost 0 bases and J lost 10; bases outside the gene matches: 7. Germline assignment: CDR1 SGHRS and CDR2 YFSETQ. This CDR3 has 14 residues. In nucleotides, the CDR3 is TGCGCCAGCAGCTTGGTGCCAGCGGGGAGCGAGCAGTTCTTC. Residues: CASSLVPAGSEQFF.

V gene TRBV27 combines with J gene TRBJ1-2, with D maybe TRBD1 (5 bases). Looked up from germline, CDR1 is MNHEY and CDR2 is SMNVEV (reference sequence). The V and J ends lost 7 bases and 4 bases respectively, with 16 bases between them. The CDR3 totals 14 residues. The CDR3 DNA is TGTGCCAGCAAACCGGCGGGGGGGGGCTATGGCTACACCTTC. Its protein product is CASKPAGGGYGYTF.

This clonotype was seen more than once but under ten times. DNA for the CDR3: TGCAGCGCCCGTGAACCGGACAGTTACACTGAAGCTTTCTTT. It encodes CSAREPDSYTEAFF. V is TRBV29-1 and J is TRBJ1-1; a weak D match, TRBD1 (6 bases). The germline V and J ends were trimmed by 7 bases and 3 bases, with 18 bases remaining between them. The CDR3 is 14 residues long. Germline lookup yields CDR1 SQVTM and CDR2 ANQGSEA.

This clonotype has only a few counts. The rearrangement joins TRBV19 to TRBJ2-6, with D unresolved. This CDR3 spans 14 amino acids. V lost 7 bases and J lost 3, with 10 bases in between. Per the germline V gene, CDR1 is LNHDA and CDR2 is SQIVND (reference sequence). CDR3 sequence reads: CASTYSHGANVLTF. CDR3 nucleotide sequence: TGTGCCAGTACTTACTCCCATGGGGCCAACGTCCTGACTTTC.

The chain's CDR3 is CASSLSQGVRYEQYF. The CDR3 coding sequence is TGTGCCAGCAGTTTGTCACAGGGCGTTAGGTACGAGCAGTACTTC. The chain has TRBV28 and TRBJ2-7; D perhaps matches TRBD1 (6 bases). V was trimmed by 3 bases and J by 4 bases, leaving 16 bases between them. Germline V gives CDR1 MDHEN, CDR2 SYDVKM. CDR3 length equals 15 residues.

This clonotype was counted only a few times. This chain joins TRBV20-1 and TRBJ1-2; weak D call: TRBD1 (6 bases). Germline loops: CDR1 DFQATT, CDR2 SNEGSKA (reference sequence). This CDR3 spans 12 amino acids. Trimming took off 6 bases at V and 4 bases at J, with 12 bases between the two ends. CDR3 amino acids: CSALQGGYGYTF. CDR3 in DNA: TGCAGTGCCTTACAGGGCGGCTATGGCTACACCTTC.

The chain links TRBV4-1 to TRBJ2-1; TRBD2 aligns across 10 bases. Trimming cost V 4 bases and J 5 bases; bases outside gene matches: 5. This CDR3 spans 15 amino acids. Germline V gene data show CDR1 as MGHRA and CDR2 as YSYEKL. The CDR3 is CASSPWTSGNNEQFF. The CDR3 DNA follows: TGCGCCAGCAGCCCCTGGACTAGCGGTAACAATGAGCAGTTCTTC.

The chain couples TRBV7-9 to TRBJ2-5; 8 bases map to TRBD2. This CDR3 has 17 residues. CDR1 and CDR2 (germline): SEHNR, FQNEAQ (reference sequence). Trimming removed 1 base from V and 2 bases from J; junction bases left unmatched: 9. In DNA, the CDR3 is TGTGCCAGCAGCTTAGTCCTCGGACTAGCTCATCAAGAGACCCAGTACTTC. Its translation is CASSLVLGLAHQETQYF.

This clonotype has at least ten counts. CDR3 region: CASSLSVAGDYNEQFF. The CDR3 nucleotides read TGTGCCAGCAGCTTATCGGTAGCGGGGGACTACAATGAGCAGTTCTTC. The chain combines TRBV7-6 with TRBJ2-1; TRBD2 matches at 9 bases. Germline V lookup: CDR1 SGHVS, CDR2 FNYEAQ. Trimming cost V 2 bases and J 3 bases; bases outside gene matches: 5. The CDR3 totals 16 residues.

In this sample, this clonotype turned up a few times. This chain uses TRBV5-4 with TRBJ2-3, with D perhaps matching TRBD2 (5 bases). The CDR3 is 17 residues long. Trimming cost V 4 bases and J 1 base, with 19 bases left between them. Germline V gene sequence: CDR1 SGHNT, CDR2 YYREEE (reference sequence). CDR3 sequence (DNA): TGTGCCAGCAGCCCCGGTCCTGGACTCGCGGGCACAGATACGCAGTATTTT. It specifies CASSPGPGLAGTDTQYF.

The V and J genes are TRBV20-1 and TRBJ2-5; D ambiguous. Germline assignment: CDR1 DFQATT and CDR2 SNEGSKA (reference sequence). Trimming removed 1 base from V and 1 base from J, with 7 bases in between. This CDR3 has 13 residues. This chain's CDR3 is CSARVDFQETQYF. As DNA, the CDR3 is TGCAGTGCTAGAGTGGATTTCCAAGAGACCCAGTACTTC.